The next 2 T cell receptor beta chains were all read from a single sample in a study of T cells after yellow fever vaccination. TCRdb reanalysed the 5' RACE reads using MiXCR and keeps one entry per CDR3 protein. Of approximately 550,000 distinct CDR3 sequences in the sample, 15% to 20% were seen once. The sequencing used PBMCs, collected 15 days after the yellow fever booster vaccination. The source of these receptors is a man aged 25 to 45 who received the YFV17D yellow fever vaccine.

The chain recombines TRBV7-3 with TRBJ2-1; tentative D call: TRBD1 (6 bases). The CDR3 consists of 15 residues. CDR1 is SGHTA, CDR2 FQGTGA, per germline. Trimming stripped 5 bases from V and 2 bases from J, with 13 bases between. CDR3 bases: TGTGCCAGCAGCAAGCCCGGACAGACCTACAATGAGCAGTTCTTC. It specifies CASSKPGQTYNEQFF.

The rearrangement uses TRBV7-9 and TRBJ2-7, with D possibly matching TRBD1 (6 bases). The CDR3 loop spans 14 amino acids. Germline loops: CDR1 SEHNR, CDR2 FQNEAQ (reference sequence). V lost 5 bases and J lost 3, with 14 bases in between. Here the CDR3 DNA reads TGTGCCAGCAGCAAGGACAGAACTTTCTACGAGCAGTACTTC. This sequence encodes CASSKDRTFYEQYF. Complete variable domain (other parts from reference TRBV7-9 and TRBJ2-7): DTGVSQNPRHKITKRGQNVTFRCDPISEHNRLYWYRQTLGQGPEFLTYFQNEAQLEKSRLLSDRFSAERPKGSFSTLEIQRTEQGDSAMYLCASSKDRTFYEQYFGPGTRLTVT.